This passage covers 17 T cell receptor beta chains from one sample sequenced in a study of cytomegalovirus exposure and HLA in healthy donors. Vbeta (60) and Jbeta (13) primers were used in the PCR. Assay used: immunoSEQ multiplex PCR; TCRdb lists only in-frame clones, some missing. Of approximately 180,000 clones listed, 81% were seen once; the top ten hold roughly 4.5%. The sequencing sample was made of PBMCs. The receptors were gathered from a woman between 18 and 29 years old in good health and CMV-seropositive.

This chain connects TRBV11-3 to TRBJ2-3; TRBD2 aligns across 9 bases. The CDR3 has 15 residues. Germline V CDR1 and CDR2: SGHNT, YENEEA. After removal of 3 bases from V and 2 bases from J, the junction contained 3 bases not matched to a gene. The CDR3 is CASSFGTSPTDTQYF. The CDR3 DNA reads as TGTGCCAGCAGCTTTGGGACTAGCCCCACAGATACGCAGTATTTT.

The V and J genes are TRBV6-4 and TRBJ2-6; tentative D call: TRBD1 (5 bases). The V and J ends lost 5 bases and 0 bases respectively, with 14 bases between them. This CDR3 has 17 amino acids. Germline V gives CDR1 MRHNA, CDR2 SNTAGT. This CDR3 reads CASSFTGDLSGANVLTF. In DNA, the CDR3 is TGTGCCAGCAGTTTCACAGGAGATCTCTCTGGGGCCAACGTCCTGACTTTC.

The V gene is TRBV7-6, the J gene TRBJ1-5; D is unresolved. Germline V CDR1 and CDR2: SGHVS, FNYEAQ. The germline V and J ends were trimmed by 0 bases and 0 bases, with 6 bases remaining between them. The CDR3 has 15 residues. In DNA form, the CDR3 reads TGTGCCAGCAGCTTAGCGCTCGGTAGCAATCAGCCCCAGCATTTT. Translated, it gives CASSLALGSNQPQHF. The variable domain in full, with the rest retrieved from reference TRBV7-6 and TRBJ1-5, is GAGVSQSPRYKVTKRGQDVALRCDPISGHVSLYWYRQALGQGPEFLTYFNYEAQQDKSGLPNDRFSAERPEGSISTLTIQRTEQRDSAMYRCASSLALGSNQPQHFGDGTRLSIL.

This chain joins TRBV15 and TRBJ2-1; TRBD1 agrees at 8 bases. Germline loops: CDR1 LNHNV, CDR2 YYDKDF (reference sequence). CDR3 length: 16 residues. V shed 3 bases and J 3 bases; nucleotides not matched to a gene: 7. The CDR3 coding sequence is TGTGCCACCAGCAGGGTTTCCGGGACAGGCTACAATGAGCAGTTCTTC. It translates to CATSRVSGTGYNEQFF.

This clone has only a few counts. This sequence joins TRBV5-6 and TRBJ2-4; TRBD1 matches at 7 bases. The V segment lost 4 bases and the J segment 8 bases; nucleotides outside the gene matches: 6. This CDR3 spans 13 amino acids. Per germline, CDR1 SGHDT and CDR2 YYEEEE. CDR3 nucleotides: TGTGCCAGCAGCATAGGGGGCTGGGACATTCAGTACTTC. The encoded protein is CASSIGGWDIQYF.

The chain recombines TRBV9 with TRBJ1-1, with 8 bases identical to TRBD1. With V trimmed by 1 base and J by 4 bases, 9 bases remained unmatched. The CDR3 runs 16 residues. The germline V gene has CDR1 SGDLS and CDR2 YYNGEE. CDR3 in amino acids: CASSVQGAVLGTEAFF. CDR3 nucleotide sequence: TGTGCCAGCAGCGTACAGGGGGCTGTTTTGGGCACTGAAGCTTTCTTT.

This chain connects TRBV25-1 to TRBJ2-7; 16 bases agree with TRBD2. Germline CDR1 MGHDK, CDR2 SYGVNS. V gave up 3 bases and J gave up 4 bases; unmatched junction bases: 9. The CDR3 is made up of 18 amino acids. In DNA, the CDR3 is TGTGCCAGCAGTGATAGATCAGGGACTAGCGGGGGGGAGTACGAGCAGTACTTC. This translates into CASSDRSGTSGGEYEQYF.

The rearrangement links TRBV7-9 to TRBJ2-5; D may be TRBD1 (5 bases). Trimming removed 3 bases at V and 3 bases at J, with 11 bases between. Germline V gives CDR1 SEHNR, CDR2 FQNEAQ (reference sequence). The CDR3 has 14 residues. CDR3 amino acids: CASSLGRAKETQYF. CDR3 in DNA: TGTGCCAGCAGCTTGGGCAGGGCCAAAGAGACCCAGTACTTC.

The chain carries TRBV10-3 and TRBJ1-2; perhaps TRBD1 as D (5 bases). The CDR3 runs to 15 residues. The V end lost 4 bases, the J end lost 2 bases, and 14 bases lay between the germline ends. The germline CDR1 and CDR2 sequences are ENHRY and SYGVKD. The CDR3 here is CAISGTRGSNYGYTF. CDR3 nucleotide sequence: TGTGCCATCAGTGGTACACGGGGGTCGAACTATGGCTACACCTTC.

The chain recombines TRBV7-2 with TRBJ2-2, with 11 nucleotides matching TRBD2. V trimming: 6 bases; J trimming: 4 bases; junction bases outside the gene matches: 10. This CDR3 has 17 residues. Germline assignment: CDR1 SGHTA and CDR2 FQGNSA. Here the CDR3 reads CASSIVVAGGGTGELFF. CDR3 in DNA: TGTGCCAGCAGTATCGTCGTAGCGGGGGGGGGCACCGGGGAGCTGTTTTTT.

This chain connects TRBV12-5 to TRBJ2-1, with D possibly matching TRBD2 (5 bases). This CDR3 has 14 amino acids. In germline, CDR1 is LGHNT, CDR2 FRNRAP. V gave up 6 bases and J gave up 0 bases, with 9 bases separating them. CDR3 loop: CASGLGLSYNEQFF. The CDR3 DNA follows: TGTGCTAGTGGCCTCGGACTCTCCTACAATGAGCAGTTCTTC.

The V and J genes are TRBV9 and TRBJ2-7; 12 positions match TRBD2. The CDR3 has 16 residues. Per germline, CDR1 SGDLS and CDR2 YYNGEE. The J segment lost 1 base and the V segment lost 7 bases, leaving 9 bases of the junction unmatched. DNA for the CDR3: TGTGCCAGCGGCCCTAGCGGGGGGGCCAGGTCCTACGAGCAGTACTTC. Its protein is CASGPSGGARSYEQYF.

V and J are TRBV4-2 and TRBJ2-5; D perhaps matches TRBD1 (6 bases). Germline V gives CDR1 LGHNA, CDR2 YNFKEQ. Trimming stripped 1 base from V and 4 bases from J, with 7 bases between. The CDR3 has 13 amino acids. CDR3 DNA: TGTGCCAGCAGCCAAGGGGGGCGAGAGACCCAGTACTTC. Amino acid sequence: CASSQGGRETQYF.

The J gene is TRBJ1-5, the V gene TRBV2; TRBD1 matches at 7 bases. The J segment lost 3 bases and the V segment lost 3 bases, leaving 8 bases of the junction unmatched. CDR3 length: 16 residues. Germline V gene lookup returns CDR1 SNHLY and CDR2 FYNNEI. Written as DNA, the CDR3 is TGTGCCAGCAGTGACGACAGGGTGAGGGACAATCAGCCCCAGCATTTT. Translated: CASSDDRVRDNQPQHF.

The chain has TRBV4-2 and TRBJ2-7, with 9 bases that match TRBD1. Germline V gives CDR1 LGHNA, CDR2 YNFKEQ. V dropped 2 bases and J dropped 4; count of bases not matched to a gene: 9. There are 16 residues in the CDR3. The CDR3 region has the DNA TGTGCCAGCAGCCAAACCGGGACAGGGATGAAATACGAGCAGTACTTC. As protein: CASSQTGTGMKYEQYF.

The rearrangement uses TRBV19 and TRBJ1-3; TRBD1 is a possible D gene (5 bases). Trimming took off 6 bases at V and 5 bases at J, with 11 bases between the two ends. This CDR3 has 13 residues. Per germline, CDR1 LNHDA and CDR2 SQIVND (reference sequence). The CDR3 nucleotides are TGTGCCAGTAGCCCTCCAGGGCGAAACACCATATATTTT. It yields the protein CASSPPGRNTIYF.

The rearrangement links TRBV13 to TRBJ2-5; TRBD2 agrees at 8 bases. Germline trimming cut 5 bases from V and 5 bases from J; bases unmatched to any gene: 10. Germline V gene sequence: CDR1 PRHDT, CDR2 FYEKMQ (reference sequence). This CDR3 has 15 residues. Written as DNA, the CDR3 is TGTGCCAGCAGCCCAGGACCCCGGGGGGGTGAGACCCAGTACTTC. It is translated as CASSPGPRGGETQYF.